The 26 T cell receptor beta chains listed next were all sequenced from one sample in a study of T-cell reconstitution after alpha-beta-depleted transplantation in children. It was with unique molecular identifiers that the TCRbeta library was prepared. TCRdb re-called the PCR reads through MiXCR, storing one row per CDR3 protein. The sample consists of about 610,000 distinct CDR3 sequences, more than 9% of them appearing once. Specimen: PBMCs from the stem cell graft donor, collected from the stem cell graft. Receptor source: a human donor who donated a stem cell graft to a child with acute myeloid leukemia.

A few counts support this clonotype. The chain couples TRBV6-1 to TRBJ1-3, with a tentative D call TRBD1 (5 bases). Germline CDR1 is MNHNS and CDR2 is SASEGT. Trimming removed 5 bases from V and 0 bases from J, with 8 bases in between. This CDR3 region has 14 residues. CDR3 nucleotide sequence: TGTGCCAGCAGTACAGGCTACTCTGGAAACACCATATATTTT. As protein: CASSTGYSGNTIYF.

CDR3 DNA sequence: TGTGCCAGCAGCGTAGACCCCGGAGGACAGACAAACATTCAGTACTTC. This sequence encodes CASSVDPGGQTNIQYF. The chain employs TRBV9 and TRBJ2-4; a weak D match, TRBD1 (6 bases). Per germline, CDR1 SGDLS and CDR2 YYNGEE. The CDR3 contains 16 residues. Trimming pared 0 bases from V and 6 bases from J, leaving 16 bases between.

This chain connects TRBV20-1 to TRBJ2-7, with D perhaps matching TRBD1 or TRBD2 (5 bases each). The CDR3 spans 13 residues. Trimming took 3 bases from V and 7 from J, leaving 16 bases between them. CDR1 is DFQATT, CDR2 SNEGSKA, per germline (reference sequence). DNA of the CDR3: TGCAGTGCTAGGGGGACCATTGCCTGGGAGCAGTACTTC. Protein sequence: CSARGTIAWEQYF.

This clonotype was detected a few times. The V and J genes are TRBV24-1 and TRBJ1-1; D is undetermined. This CDR3 spans 11 amino acids. Germline V gene sequence: CDR1 KGHDR, CDR2 SFDVKD. V dropped 5 bases and J dropped 11 bases, with 11 bases sitting between them. As DNA, the CDR3 is TGTGCCACCAGTGTGTCGGGATTGGCTTTCTTT. It yields the protein CATSVSGLAFF.

This clonotype was recorded a few times. This chain uses TRBV11-2 with TRBJ2-7; 7 bases are shared with TRBD1. V lost 5 bases and J lost 3; bases outside the gene matches: 10. The germline CDR1 and CDR2 sequences are SGHAT and FQNNGV. CDR3 size: 15 residues. In nucleotides, the CDR3 is TGTGCCAGCAGCCCCCACCGGACAGGCAACTACGAGCAGTACTTC. Its translation: CASSPHRTGNYEQYF.

The chain uses TRBV10-3 and TRBJ2-7; D may be TRBD2 (5 bases). The CDR3 has 12 residues. The germline gives CDR1 ENHRY, CDR2 SYGVKD. The germline V and J ends were trimmed by 4 bases and 5 bases, with 9 bases remaining between them. DNA for the CDR3: TGTGCCATCAGTGGCGGGCAGCACGAGCAGTACTTC. Amino acids: CAISGGQHEQYF.

This clonotype was detected only a few times. At one end, the junction sequence differs from germline, possibly due to a read error. The V call is TRBV6-2 or TRBV6-3, the J call TRBJ1-1, with 7 bases aligning to TRBD1. This CDR3 contains 16 residues. Looked up from germline, CDR1 is MNHEY and CDR2 is SVGEGT. CDR3 DNA sequence: TGTGCCAGCAGTTACGGGACAGTTGCGGGGAACCCTGAAGCTTTCTTT. Translated: CASSYGTVAGNPEAFF.

This clonotype occurred many times. The V call is TRBV3-1, the J call TRBJ2-2; D call uncertain. This CDR3 spans 14 amino acids. V shed 0 bases and J shed 6 bases, with 8 bases lying between them. CDR1 and CDR2 (germline): LGHDT, YNNKEL (reference sequence). CDR3 in amino acids: CASSQDGVPGELFF. The CDR3 DNA reads TGTGCCAGCAGCCAAGATGGGGTCCCCGGGGAGCTGTTTTTT.

The chain employs TRBV4-3 and TRBJ2-7; TRBD2 agrees at 7 bases. The CDR3 has 15 amino acids. Germline V lookup: CDR1 LGHNA, CDR2 YSLEER. V trimming: 0 bases; J trimming: 4 bases; junction bases outside the gene matches: 6. CDR3 loop: CASSQEVTSVYEQYF. In nucleotides, the CDR3 is TGCGCCAGCAGCCAAGAGGTTACTAGCGTGTACGAGCAGTACTTC.

In its sample, this clonotype was seen a few times. The chain links TRBV19 to TRBJ1-1; D gene uncertain. The CDR3 runs to 13 residues. Per germline, CDR1 LNHDA and CDR2 SQIVND (reference sequence). Trimming took 3 bases from V and 1 from J, leaving 6 bases between them. The CDR3 coding sequence is TGTGCCAGTAGTATGAACAGGAACACTGAAGCTTTCTTT. Translation gives CASSMNRNTEAFF.

This clonotype was picked up many times. J is TRBJ1-2 and V is TRBV20-1; the D is unclear. The germline V and J ends were trimmed by 6 bases and 2 bases, with 10 bases remaining between them. Germline V CDR1 and CDR2: DFQATT, SNEGSKA (reference sequence). The CDR3 is made up of 12 amino acids. The CDR3 DNA sequence: TGCAGTGCCCCGGACGGGAACTATGGCTACACCTTC. Protein: CSAPDGNYGYTF.

V and J are TRBV5-1 and TRBJ2-1, with no clear D. The CDR3 is made up of 12 amino acids. The V gene lost 3 bases and the J gene lost 8 bases, with 9 bases spanning the gap. Germline V gives CDR1 SGHRS, CDR2 YFSETQ. CDR3 amino acids: CASSWDRDEQFF. The CDR3 DNA is TGCGCCAGCAGCTGGGATAGGGATGAGCAGTTCTTC.

The genes are TRBV7-2 and TRBJ2-3; the D gene is possibly TRBD2 (6 bases). V lost 4 bases and J lost 0, with 14 bases in between. CDR1 and CDR2 (germline): SGHTA, FQGNSA. The CDR3 totals 16 residues. CDR3 coding DNA: TGTGCCAGCAGCTCATCGGGGGTGTCTAGCACAGATACGCAGTATTTT. This encodes CASSSSGVSSTDTQYF. The full variable domain, completed using reference TRBV7-2 and TRBJ2-3, is GAGVSQSPSNKVTEKGKDVELRCDPISGHTALYWYRQSLGQGLEFLIYFQGNSAPDKSGLPSDRFSAERTGGSVSTLTIQRTQQEDSAVYLCASSSSGVSSTDTQYFGPGTRLTVL.

This clonotype has just a few counts. The CDR3 region is CASSENSGRVDTQYF. The DNA of the CDR3 is TGTGCCAGCAGTGAGAATAGCGGTCGAGTAGATACGCAGTATTTT. V and J are TRBV6-4 and TRBJ2-3; TRBD2 is a possible D gene (6 bases). This CDR3 spans 15 amino acids. Germline CDR1 is MRHNA and CDR2 is SNTAGT. Trimming removed 3 bases from V and 5 bases from J, with 15 bases in between.

This clonotype was found a few times. The chain is built from TRBV12-3 or TRBV12-4 and TRBJ2-3; 9 bases agree with TRBD1. This CDR3 spans 16 amino acids. J gave up 4 bases and V 2 bases, and 7 bases lay outside the gene matches. The CDR3 nucleotides read TGTGCCAGCAGTTTACCGTCGGGACAGGGACCAGATACGCAGTATTTT. This translates into CASSLPSGQGPDTQYF.

In this sample, this clonotype turned up many times. The gene calls are TRBV29-1 and TRBJ2-6; the D is unclear. Trimming left V 3 bases short and J 0 bases short, with 6 bases between. The CDR3 loop spans 14 amino acids. The germline CDR1 and CDR2 sequences are SQVTM and ANQGSEA. The CDR3: CSVDVSSGANVLTF. CDR3 in DNA: TGCAGCGTTGACGTTAGCTCTGGGGCCAACGTCCTGACTTTC.

This clonotype showed up many times. V and J are TRBV10-3 and TRBJ2-3; unclear D gene. V shed 0 bases and J shed 5 bases, with 9 bases lying between them. The CDR3 consists of 14 residues. Germline assignment: CDR1 ENHRY and CDR2 SYGVKD. DNA for the CDR3: TGTGCCATCAGTGAGTCGACGATGGTAGATACGCAGTATTTT. Translation: CAISESTMVDTQYF.

The table lists this clonotype with a few counts. This sequence joins TRBV5-1 and TRBJ2-1, with D maybe TRBD2 (6 bases). CDR1 SGHRS and CDR2 YFSETQ come from the germline V gene. V was trimmed by 5 bases and J by 2 bases, leaving 11 bases between them. This CDR3 is 14 amino acids long. For the CDR3, the DNA is TGCGCCAGCAGATACCGGACTACCTACAATGAGCAGTTCTTC. This sequence encodes CASRYRTTYNEQFF.

The V and J genes are TRBV7-2 and TRBJ2-3; 9 nucleotides align to TRBD2. The germline V gene encodes CDR1 SGHTA and CDR2 FQGNSA. The CDR3 extends over 15 amino acids. The V and J ends lost 5 bases and 2 bases, in that order; junction bases with no gene match: 5. The CDR3 sequence is CASSLSGRYTDTQYF. The CDR3 nucleotides are TGTGCCAGCAGCCTGAGCGGGAGGTACACAGATACGCAGTATTTT.

This clonotype was picked up many times. The chain has TRBV29-1 and TRBJ2-1; D is unclear. Germline CDR1 is SQVTM and CDR2 is ANQGSEA. This CDR3 spans 15 amino acids. Trimming left V 0 bases short and J 0 bases short, with 9 bases between. As DNA, the CDR3 is TGCAGCGTTGAAGAAGGCAGGCGCTCCTACAATGAGCAGTTCTTC. Its translation is CSVEEGRRSYNEQFF.

The sample holds many counts of this clonotype. The V gene is TRBV29-1, the J gene TRBJ2-1; TRBD1 matches 8 bases. Trimming removed 3 bases from V and 4 bases from J; junction bases left unmatched: 14. This CDR3 is 17 amino acids long. Germline CDR1 reads SQVTM; CDR2 reads ANQGSEA. As DNA, the CDR3 is TGCAGCGTTGATGGGGTCACAGGGGGGAGGAGTTACAATGAGCAGTTCTTC. It codes for CSVDGVTGGRSYNEQFF.

This clonotype was detected a few times. The CDR3: CASSVEGGKTQYF. CDR3 sequence (DNA): TGTGCCAGCAGCGTAGAAGGGGGAAAGACCCAGTACTTC. V is TRBV9 and J is TRBJ2-5, with D possibly TRBD1 on 6 matching bases. The CDR3 contains 13 residues. Germline CDR1 and CDR2: SGDLS and YYNGEE. V lost 0 bases, J lost 6 bases, and 9 bases lay in between.

This clonotype was seen many times. The J gene is TRBJ2-7, the V gene TRBV20-1; D call uncertain. The CDR3 has 12 residues. CDR1 is DFQATT, CDR2 SNEGSKA, per germline (reference sequence). The V end was cut by 1 base, the J end by 4 bases, with 8 bases between. In DNA, the CDR3 is TGCAGTGCTAGAGTGTCGGAGTACGAGCAGTACTTC. Residues: CSARVSEYEQYF.

The chain couples TRBV5-1 to TRBJ2-1; the D gene is possibly TRBD2 (6 bases). V was cut by 4 bases and J by 9 bases, with 20 bases left in between. The germline gives CDR1 SGHRS, CDR2 YFSETQ. CDR3 length equals 15 residues. CDR3 amino acids: CASSRGLTPGFEQFF. The CDR3 DNA follows: TGCGCCAGCAGCAGAGGACTAACCCCGGGTTTTGAGCAGTTCTTC.

This clonotype was detected many times. The chain recombines TRBV20-1 with TRBJ2-3; possibly TRBD2 for D (6 bases). Deletions cut 0 bases from V and 3 bases from J, with 22 bases between. The CDR3 runs to 18 residues. Germline assignment: CDR1 DFQATT and CDR2 SNEGSKA (reference sequence). In DNA, the CDR3 is TGCAGTGCTAGAGAAACTTTGGGGAGACTAGGAGTGACAGATACGCAGTATTTT. Residues: CSARETLGRLGVTDTQYF.

This clonotype has just a few counts. V gene TRBV5-1 combines with J gene TRBJ2-3; 9 bases fit TRBD2. The germline CDR1 and CDR2 sequences are SGHRS and YFSETQ. The length of the CDR3 is 15 residues. Germline trimming cut 1 base from V and 9 bases from J; bases unmatched to any gene: 9. In DNA form, the CDR3 reads TGCGCCAGCAGCTTGTCTAGCGGGACAAAGAACACGCAGTATTTT. Protein sequence: CASSLSSGTKNTQYF.